A single sample gave rise to the 22 T cell receptor beta chains below, sequenced in a study of cytomegalovirus exposure and HLA in healthy donors. PCR primers comprised 60 Vbeta and 13 Jbeta primers. TCRdb's copy holds only in-frame clones and misses some; the assay was immunoSEQ multiplex PCR. The data show under 150,000 clones, about 83% seen once. Sequencing was carried out using PBMCs. The receptors here all came from a girl aged 2 to 9 in good health and CMV-seronegative.

Only a few counts were recorded for this clone. This chain joins TRBV5-3 and TRBJ1-4; a weak D match, TRBD1 (5 bases). TRBV5-3 is reported as an ORF; its role is uncertain. Deletions cut 4 bases from V and 7 bases from J, with 26 bases between. The CDR3 is 18 residues long. The chain's CDR3 is CARSGPGPGGVLGEKLFF. CDR3 coding DNA: TGTGCCAGAAGCGGTCCGGGACCCGGCGGGGTGTTGGGTGAAAAACTGTTTTTT.

This rearrangement joins TRBV2 to TRBJ2-2; D is perhaps TRBD2 (6 bases). Germline V gives CDR1 SNHLY, CDR2 FYNNEI. The germline V and J ends were trimmed by 10 bases and 3 bases, with 18 bases remaining between them. The CDR3 has 15 amino acids. The CDR3 DNA reads TGTGCCACCAGGTTTGAGCGGGTTGACACCGGGGAGCTGTTTTTT. This sequence encodes CATRFERVDTGELFF.

The chain carries TRBV18 and TRBJ2-3; D may be TRBD1 (6 bases). Trimming removed 3 bases at V and 0 bases at J, with 10 bases between. The germline CDR1 and CDR2 sequences are KGHSH and LQKENI. CDR3 length: 15 residues. Written as DNA, the CDR3 is TGTGCCAGCTCACCGGGACATTTTAGCACAGATACGCAGTATTTT. Encoded protein: CASSPGHFSTDTQYF.

This sequence joins TRBV25-1 and TRBJ2-7, with 11 bases matching TRBD1. Germline V gene lookup returns CDR1 MGHDK and CDR2 SYGVNS. The ends lost 5 bases at V and 1 base at J; junction bases unmatched: 4. This CDR3 comprises 15 residues. CDR3 in DNA: TGTGCCAGCAGTTCCGGGACAGGGGGTTCCTACGAGCAGTACTTC. It specifies CASSSGTGGSYEQYF.

This chain joins TRBV15 and TRBJ1-2; tentative D call: TRBD1 (6 bases). The CDR3 spans 15 residues. The germline V gene has CDR1 LNHNV and CDR2 YYDKDF (reference sequence). V dropped 0 bases and J dropped 4 bases, with 12 bases sitting between them. For the CDR3, the DNA is TGTGCCACCAGCAGAGATGTGAGGGGGACCTATGGCTACACCTTC. Translating it yields CATSRDVRGTYGYTF.

The genes are TRBV7-6 and TRBJ2-5; TRBD1 matches 7 bases. V lost 5 bases, J lost 3 bases, and 3 bases stayed unmatched. The germline gives CDR1 SGHVS, CDR2 FNYEAQ. There are 13 residues in the CDR3. The CDR3, as DNA: TGTGCCAGCAGCCGCGACAGGGAAGAGACCCAGTACTTC. It translates to CASSRDREETQYF. The full variable domain, its missing parts supplied by reference TRBV7-6 and TRBJ2-5, is GAGVSQSPRYKVTKRGQDVALRCDPISGHVSLYWYRQALGQGPEFLTYFNYEAQQDKSGLPNDRFSAERPEGSISTLTIQRTEQRDSAMYRCASSRDREETQYFGPGTRLLVL.

The chain is built from TRBV25-1 and TRBJ2-7; the match to TRBD1 covers 10 bases. Germline V lookup: CDR1 MGHDK, CDR2 SYGVNS. Germline trimming cut 4 bases from V and 2 bases from J; bases unmatched to any gene: 8. This CDR3 has 16 residues. This chain's CDR3 is CASSGDWDRGTYEQYF. The CDR3 DNA sequence: TGTGCCAGCAGTGGCGATTGGGACAGGGGAACCTACGAGCAGTACTTC.

This clone was detected only once. V usage is TRBV28 and J usage is TRBJ1-2, with 10 bases aligning to TRBD1. Germline trimming cut 5 bases from V and 2 bases from J; bases unmatched to any gene: 5. The germline V gene has CDR1 MDHEN and CDR2 SYDVKM. The CDR3 consists of 15 residues. The CDR3 DNA is TGTGCCAGCAGTCCCGGGACAGGGGCCAACTATGGCTACACCTTC. Its protein product is CASSPGTGANYGYTF.

This rearrangement joins TRBV5-1 to TRBJ2-4; D is unclear. V was trimmed by 0 bases and J by 0 bases, leaving 13 bases between them. Germline V gene lookup returns CDR1 SGHRS and CDR2 YFSETQ. This CDR3 spans 17 amino acids. This CDR3 is CASSLVMSHLAKNIQYF. The CDR3 coding sequence is TGCGCCAGCAGCTTGGTAATGTCACACCTAGCCAAAAACATTCAGTACTTC.

This clone was recorded once. V is TRBV5-1 and J is TRBJ2-1; no definite D call. There are 12 residues in the CDR3. The germline CDR1 and CDR2 sequences are SGHRS and YFSETQ. V was shortened by 4 bases and J by 10 bases, with 12 bases between the two germline ends. CDR3 sequence: CASSRLDLEQFF. The CDR3 DNA follows: TGCGCCAGCAGCAGATTAGACTTGGAGCAGTTCTTC.

V is TRBV30 and J is TRBJ1-1, with D hard to call. The CDR3 is 12 amino acids. The germline V gene encodes CDR1 GTSNPN and CDR2 SVGIG (reference sequence). The ends were cut back, 2 bases at V and 3 bases at J, with 7 bases in the middle. This CDR3 is CAWSYGDTEAFF. The CDR3 DNA reads TGTGCCTGGAGTTACGGGGACACTGAAGCTTTCTTT.

The chain employs TRBV19 and TRBJ2-5; 8 nucleotides align to TRBD1. Germline CDR1 LNHDA, CDR2 SQIVND (reference sequence). V gave up 9 bases and J gave up 1 base; unmatched junction bases: 7. CDR3 length: 14 residues. The CDR3 bases are TGTGCCAGCGGAGAAACAGGGGGCCAAGAGACCCAGTACTTC. Amino acids: CASGETGGQETQYF. The variable domain in full, completed from reference TRBV19 and TRBJ2-5, reads DGGITQSPKYLFRKEGQNVTLSCEQNLNHDAMYWYRQDPGQGLRLIYYSQIVNDFQKGDIAEGYSVSREKKESFPLTVTSAQKNPTAFYLCASGETGGQETQYFGPGTRLLVL.

This rearrangement joins TRBV5-1 to TRBJ1-4; maybe TRBD1 (5 bases). V dropped 0 bases and J dropped 6 bases, with 9 bases sitting between them. The germline V gene encodes CDR1 SGHRS and CDR2 YFSETQ. CDR3 length: 14 amino acids. The CDR3 spells CASSLAQGYEKLFF. CDR3 nucleotide sequence: TGCGCCAGCAGCTTGGCCCAGGGTTATGAAAAACTGTTTTTT. The variable domain in full, completed from reference TRBV5-1 and TRBJ1-4, reads KAGVTQTPRYLIKTRGQQVTLSCSPISGHRSVSWYQQTPGQGLQFLFEYFSETQRNKGNFPGRFSGRQFSNSRSEMNVSTLELGDSALYLCASSLAQGYEKLFFGSGTQLSVL.

The V call is TRBV7-8, the J call TRBJ2-1; 8 bases align to TRBD2. Germline V gives CDR1 SGHVS, CDR2 FQNEAQ. V was pared by 2 bases and J by 6 bases, with 9 bases of the junction left unmatched. CDR3 length equals 16 residues. Written as DNA, the CDR3 is TGTGCCAGCAGCTTATCGGGGACTAGTCGGATCAATGAGCAGTTCTTC. Its protein product is CASSLSGTSRINEQFF.

This chain uses TRBV5-6 with TRBJ2-1; 7 nucleotides align to TRBD2. Germline loops: CDR1 SGHDT, CDR2 YYEEEE. V lost 5 bases and J lost 4; bases outside the gene matches: 9. The CDR3 has 15 residues. The chain's CDR3 is CASRKLARNYNEQFF. DNA for the CDR3: TGTGCCAGCAGGAAACTAGCGAGGAATTACAATGAGCAGTTCTTC.

The chain recombines TRBV6-6 with TRBJ2-1, with D hard to call. The CDR3 consists of 14 residues. The germline V and J ends were trimmed by 2 bases and 9 bases, with 14 bases remaining between them. Germline V gene sequence: CDR1 MNHNY, CDR2 SVGAGI (reference sequence). The chain's CDR3 is CASSYQPYSAEQFF. Here the CDR3 DNA reads TGTGCCAGCAGTTACCAACCCTATTCCGCTGAGCAGTTCTTC.

V usage is TRBV4-3 and J usage is TRBJ2-7; the D is unclear. Per germline, CDR1 LGHNA and CDR2 YSLEER. Trimming took off 0 bases at V and 2 bases at J, with 8 bases between the two ends. There are 14 residues in the CDR3. The DNA of the CDR3 is TGCGCCAGCAGCCAAGATACTTCCGCCTACGAGCAGTACTTC. Encoded protein: CASSQDTSAYEQYF.

The chain couples TRBV28 to TRBJ2-2, with a tentative D call TRBD2 (5 bases). This CDR3 contains 12 residues. Germline CDR1 MDHEN, CDR2 SYDVKM. With 5 bases removed from V and 7 bases from J, the gap between germline ends came to 8 bases. The chain's CDR3 is CASSEGVGELFF. The CDR3 DNA reads as TGTGCCAGCAGTGAGGGCGTCGGGGAGCTGTTTTTT.

This clone was picked up a small number of times. The chain recombines TRBV7-2 with TRBJ1-3; no clear D. The CDR3 totals 14 residues. CDR1 SGHTA and CDR2 FQGNSA come from the germline V gene. The V and J ends lost 3 bases and 2 bases respectively, with 8 bases between them. CDR3 in DNA: TGTGCCAGCAGCTTTCCGGGGACTGGAAACACCATATATTTT. Encoded protein: CASSFPGTGNTIYF.

V gene TRBV5-6 combines with J gene TRBJ1-2, with TRBD1 as a possible D gene (6 bases). V lost 3 bases to trimming and J lost 5 bases, with 17 bases between them. Germline-derived CDR1 and CDR2 are SGHDT and YYEEEE. This CDR3 spans 15 amino acids. This chain's CDR3 is CASSSHTGSWYGYTF. Written as DNA, the CDR3 is TGTGCCAGCAGCTCTCACACAGGGAGTTGGTATGGCTACACCTTC.

This clone appeared a single time. The gene calls are TRBV7-2 and TRBJ1-5, with D maybe TRBD1 (5 bases). The CDR3 consists of 16 residues. Deletions cut 5 bases from V and 1 base from J, with 15 bases between. The V gene's germline CDR1 is SGHTA and CDR2 FQGNSA. The CDR3 DNA sequence: TGTGCCAGCAGCCCTTGGGACGGGGGAAGCAATCAGCCCCAGCATTTT. Its translation: CASSPWDGGSNQPQHF.

J is TRBJ2-5 and V is TRBV30; D gene unclear. Germline V lookup: CDR1 GTSNPN, CDR2 SVGIG (reference sequence). The CDR3 is 14 amino acids. V gave up 2 bases and J gave up 5 bases, with 15 bases separating them. The CDR3 is CAWSPLRGLETQYF. The DNA for the CDR3 is TGTGCCTGGAGTCCGCTCAGAGGTCTTGAGACCCAGTACTTC. Drawing the rest from reference TRBV30 and TRBJ2-5, the complete variable domain is SQTIHQWPATLVQPVGSPLSLECTVEGTSNPNLYWYRQAAGRGLQLLFYSVGIGQISSEVPQNLSASRPQDRQFILSSKKLLLSDSGFYLCAWSPLRGLETQYFGPGTRLLVL.